This T cell receptor (beta chain) comes out of a study of shared clonotypes between healthy human individuals. Per germline, CDR1 MGHRA and CDR2 YSYEKL. The CDR3 has 15 residues. With 5 bases clipped from V and 4 bases from J, the junction kept 7 bases outside the gene matches. Only in-frame clones appear in the TCRdb table, and some are missing; sequencing was by immunoSEQ multiplex PCR. The table shows some 580,000 clones, with roughly 98% occurring only once. CD45RO-negative, CCR7-positively selected cells formed the naive CD8 fraction, excluding terminally differentiated effector memory CD45RA+ cells. Study conclusions and caveats: It was the non-shared clonotypes that had lower generation probabilities than clonotypes shared by all four donors. A generally larger estimated richness was seen in naive subsets than in memory subsets.

A remark on this clone: Antigen: not known.

The origin of this receptor is a man aged 25-45 years in good health. The sequenced sample consisted of naive CD8+ T cells sorted from blood. The chain recombines TRBV4-1 with TRBJ2-1, with 8 bases matching TRBD2. CDR3: CASSYTGTSYNEQFF. CDR3 in DNA: TGCGCCAGCAGCTACACCGGGACTAGTTACAATGAGCAGTTCTTC.